A selection of T cell receptor beta chains follows, all from one sample in a study of blood T cell repertoires in COVID-19. Some clones are missing from TCRdb's copy, which holds only in-frame ones; the method was immunoSEQ multiplex PCR. Among under 250,000 clones listed, around nine tenths were seen once. Sequencing was carried out using peripheral blood. Receptors originate from a man in his sixties with COVID-19, enrolled during active disease. Each CDR3 is given with its conserved first and last residue. A D gene is named only where the DNA matches it firmly. Part of the rows lack a size; the others show once, few, many or a class for expanded clones.

j_call cdr3_length v_call clone_size d_call cdr3_nt cdr3_aa
TRBJ2-3 14 TRBV5-1 - - TGCGCCAGCAGCTTGGACCGGCCCAGGGATACGCAGTATTTT CASSLDRPRDTQYF
TRBJ1-1 17 TRBV19 - - TGTGCCAGTACCCCTGCGGGTCTTGCAGCAGCGAACACTGAAGCTTTCTTT CASTPAGLAAANTEAFF
TRBJ2-7 15 TRBV24-1 - TRBD1 TGTGCCACCAGTGATCCAGACAGGGCCCCCTACGAGCAGTACTTC CATSDPDRAPYEQYF
TRBJ2-7 12 TRBV5-4 - - TGTGCCAGCAGCTTGGAGCTAGGCGAGCAGTACTTC CASSLELGEQYF
TRBJ1-1 13 TRBV10-3 - TRBD1 TGTGCCATCAGAGAAGGGGGCAACACTGAAGCTTTCTTT CAIREGGNTEAFF
TRBJ2-4 17 TRBV7-2 - - TGTGCCAGCAGCTTATTTAAGGGGGTCGGGGTTGGGAACATTCAGTACTTC CASSLFKGVGVGNIQYF
TRBJ1-2 13 TRBV30 - TRBD1 TGTGCCGGAGACAGGGGGCGAATAAATGGCTACACCTTC CAGDRGRINGYTF
TRBJ1-1 15 TRBV4-1 once TRBD1 TGCGCCAGCAGCCGCGGACAGGGGGGGAACACTGAAGCTTTCTTT CASSRGQGGNTEAFF
TRBJ2-4 16 TRBV11-2 - TRBD2 TGTGCCAGCAGCTCGGGACTAGCGGGAGGTCAAAACATTCAGTACTTC CASSSGLAGGQNIQYF
TRBJ1-4 13 TRBV24-1 - - TGTGCCACCAGGGCAGGGGAGAGTGAAAAACTGTTTTTT CATRAGESEKLFF
TRBJ1-6 15 TRBV5-4 - - TGTGCCAGCAGCATGGTATCCGGGAATAATTCACCCCTCCACTTT CASSMVSGNNSPLHF
TRBJ2-7 14 TRBV5-8 once - TGTGCCAGCATCCCGGCTACGACACCCCTCAAGCAGTACTTC CASIPATTPLKQYF
TRBJ1-6 15 TRBV9 - - TGTGCCAGCAGCGTACAGGGCGGGACTAATTCACCCCTCCACTTT CASSVQGGTNSPLHF
TRBJ1-2 14 TRBV2 - - TGTGCCAGCAGCAAGGACAGCGCGGTAGGAGGCTACACCTTC CASSKDSAVGGYTF
TRBJ2-1 14 TRBV15 once - TGTGCCACCAGCAGAGCCAGCTCCTACAATGAGCAGTTCTTC CATSRASSYNEQFF
TRBJ2-3 14 TRBV10-3 - - TGTGCCATCAGTGAGTCGATGGGGGGTGATACGCAGTATTTT CAISESMGGDTQYF
TRBJ1-2 15 TRBV4-1 - TRBD1 TGCGCCAGCAGCCATCCGGACAGGGTGTTTCATGGCTACACCTTC CASSHPDRVFHGYTF
TRBJ1-2 14 TRBV2 - TRBD1 TGTGCCAGCAGGGGGGACAGTTATAACTATGGCTACACCTTC CASRGDSYNYGYTF
TRBJ1-2 14 TRBV6-4 - TRBD1 TGTGCCAGCAGTGACTCTCAGGGGGCATTTGGCTACACCTTC CASSDSQGAFGYTF
TRBJ2-2 15 TRBV6-5 - TRBD1 TGTGCCAGCAGTAGGGGGCTTTATGACACCGGGGAGCTGTTTTTT CASSRGLYDTGELFF
TRBJ2-7 15 TRBV18 - - TGTGCCAGCTCACCCCGGACTACCAGCTCCTACGAGCAGTACTTC CASSPRTTSSYEQYF
TRBJ1-6 17 TRBV19 once TRBD1 TGTGCCAGTAGGACTACCACAACGGACAGGAAACATTCACCCCTCCACTTT CASRTTTTDRKHSPLHF
TRBJ1-1 15 TRBV6-5 - TRBD1 TGTGCCAGCAGTAGATTGGGACAGGCTAACACTGAAGCTTTCTTT CASSRLGQANTEAFF
TRBJ1-4 14 TRBV7-2 - TRBD1 TGTGCCAGCAGCTTAGGGGGACAGGGTGAAAAACTGTTTTTT CASSLGGQGEKLFF
TRBJ2-4 16 TRBV5-1 once - TGCGCCAGCAGCCCCCGGCCTGGGCTCTGGCAGGACATTCAGTACTTC CASSPRPGLWQDIQYF